Shown below are 8 T cell receptor beta chains from a single sample sequenced in a study of blood T cell repertoires in COVID-19. Using immunoSEQ multiplex PCR, the repertoire was profiled, and TCRdb retains in-frame clones only, with some absent. This repertoire shows about 70,000 clones, 80% to 90% found once; its top ten account for around 2%. The sequenced sample was peripheral blood. Source of these receptors: a human donor in a cohort sampled during active COVID-19.

This chain connects TRBV19 to TRBJ1-2, with a tentative D call TRBD1 (5 bases). Germline lookup yields CDR1 LNHDA and CDR2 SQIVND (reference sequence). CDR3 length: 14 amino acids. V shed 3 bases and J shed 6 bases, with 14 bases lying between them. CDR3 sequence (DNA): TGTGCCAGTAGTATCCCTCCAGGGTTGGATGGCTACACCTTC. Translated, it gives CASSIPPGLDGYTF.

The chain employs TRBV7-8 and TRBJ1-2; 9 bases align to TRBD1. In germline, CDR1 is SGHVS, CDR2 FQNEAQ. V shed 3 bases and J 7 bases; nucleotides not matched to a gene: 3. The CDR3 sequence is 13 residues long. The chain's CDR3 is CASSLGQGSGYTF. The CDR3 DNA is TGTGCCAGCAGCTTGGGACAGGGATCTGGCTACACCTTC.

The chain joins TRBV7-3 to TRBJ1-1, with TRBD1 as a possible D gene (5 bases). CDR3 length: 14 residues. Trimming took 5 bases from V and 3 from J, leaving 13 bases between them. Germline V lookup: CDR1 SGHTA, CDR2 FQGTGA. The CDR3 spells CASSRRGGDTEAFF. DNA for the CDR3: TGTGCCAGCAGCCGCCGTGGGGGGGACACTGAAGCTTTCTTT.

V gene TRBV7-2 combines with J gene TRBJ2-5; 10 bases map to TRBD2. From germline, CDR1 is SGHTA and CDR2 FQGNSA. The CDR3 extends over 17 amino acids. The junction had 10 bases not matched to a gene; V was cut back by 1 base and J by 5 bases. This CDR3 is CASSLGPSGRARETQYF. CDR3 nucleotides: TGTGCCAGCAGCTTAGGGCCCAGCGGGAGGGCCAGGGAGACCCAGTACTTC. Using reference TRBV7-2 and TRBJ2-5 for the parts outside the CDR3, the full variable domain is GAGVSQSPSNKVTEKGKDVELRCDPISGHTALYWYRQSLGQGLEFLIYFQGNSAPDKSGLPSDRFSAERTGGSVSTLTIQRTQQEDSAVYLCASSLGPSGRARETQYFGPGTRLLVL.

This sequence joins TRBV5-4 and TRBJ1-2; 7 bases match TRBD1. Unmatched junction bases numbered 6, after V lost 3 bases and J lost 1 base. The germline V gene has CDR1 SGHNT and CDR2 YYREEE (reference sequence). The CDR3 length is 15 residues. CDR3 sequence (DNA): TGTGCCAGCAGCTACGAGGGGGCGATTAACTATGGCTACACCTTC. Its protein is CASSYEGAINYGYTF.

J is TRBJ2-1 and V is TRBV5-6, with D possibly TRBD2 on 6 matching bases. Germline V gene lookup returns CDR1 SGHDT and CDR2 YYEEEE. This CDR3 has 14 amino acids. With 4 bases removed from V and 3 bases from J, the gap between germline ends came to 11 bases. The CDR3 spells CASSETGVYNEQFF. As DNA, the CDR3 is TGTGCCAGCAGCGAAACGGGGGTCTACAATGAGCAGTTCTTC.

The chain links TRBV7-2 to TRBJ2-1; weak D call: TRBD2 (6 bases). Germline CDR1 and CDR2: SGHTA and FQGNSA. The CDR3 covers 14 residues. V lost 5 bases and J 9 bases, leaving 17 bases between the germline ends. CDR3 in DNA: TGTGCCAGCAGCCTAGACTCAGGGAGGCCTGAGCAGTTCTTC. It codes for CASSLDSGRPEQFF.

CDR3 region: CATRLAGANEQYF. Written as DNA, the CDR3 is TGTGCCACGAGACTAGCGGGAGCCAACGAGCAGTACTTC. This chain uses TRBV19 with TRBJ2-7; 12 bases match TRBD2. The CDR3 loop spans 13 amino acids. Germline V CDR1 and CDR2: LNHDA, SQIVND (reference sequence). With V trimmed by 10 bases and J by 5 bases, 6 bases remained unmatched.